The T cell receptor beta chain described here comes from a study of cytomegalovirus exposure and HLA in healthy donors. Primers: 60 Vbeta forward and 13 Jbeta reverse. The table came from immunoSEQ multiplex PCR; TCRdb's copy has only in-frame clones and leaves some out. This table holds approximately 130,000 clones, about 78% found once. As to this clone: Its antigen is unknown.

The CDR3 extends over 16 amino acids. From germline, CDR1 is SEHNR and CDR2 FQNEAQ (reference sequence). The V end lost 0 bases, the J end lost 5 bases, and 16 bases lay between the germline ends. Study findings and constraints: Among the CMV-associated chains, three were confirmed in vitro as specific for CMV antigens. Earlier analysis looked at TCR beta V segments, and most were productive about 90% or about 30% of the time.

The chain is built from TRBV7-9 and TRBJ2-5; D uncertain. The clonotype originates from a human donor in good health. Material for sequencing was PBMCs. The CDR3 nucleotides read TGTGCCAGCAGCTTAGCCCCCTTCTCTCTCGGGGAGACCCAGTACTTC. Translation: CASSLAPFSLGETQYF. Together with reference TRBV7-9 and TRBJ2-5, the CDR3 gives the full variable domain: DTGVSQNPRHKITKRGQNVTFRCDPISEHNRLYWYRQTLGQGPEFLTYFQNEAQLEKSRLLSDRFSAERPKGSFSTLEIQRTEQGDSAMYLCASSLAPFSLGETQYFGPGTRLLVL.